These T cell receptor beta chains were read from a single sample in a study of regulatory T cells in long-lasting Graves disease. TCRdb used MiXCR to reprocess the multiplex PCR reads, holding one entry per CDR3 protein. The profile covers 450,000 to 600,000 distinct CDR3 sequences, with 15% to 20% appearing a single time and roughly an eighth taken by the ten largest. This sample was shared with a second study, whose subject was T cells in Graves' hyperthyroidism and ophthalmopathy.

Here the sequenced sample was peripheral blood mononuclear cells (PBMCs), taken at new diagnosis, from a patient treated with antithyroid drugs. These receptor sequences come from a middle-aged man with Graves disease. Both conserved end residues are part of each CDR3. The order of the fields is J gene, V gene, CDR3 protein.

TRBJ1-1 | TRBV13 | CASTGARTEAFF
TRBJ2-7 | TRBV12-3/TRBV12-4 | CASSLGGTVSYEQYF
TRBJ2-5 | TRBV30 | CAWTRAGLASETQYF
TRBJ2-5 | TRBV7-2 | CASSSAGKTQYF
TRBJ2-7 | TRBV28 | CASSSPWAGSYEQYF
TRBJ2-7 | TRBV20-1 | CSASSGRDYEQYF
TRBJ2-2 | TRBV19 | CASTVLAVGAGELFF
TRBJ1-6 | TRBV28 | CASSLGRGSPLHF
TRBJ2-1 | TRBV9 | CASSVGGDPNEQFF
TRBJ2-1 | TRBV7-3 | CASSLTREYNEQFF